A single sample is the source of the 24 T cell receptor beta chains below, sequenced in a study of T cells in Graves' hyperthyroidism and ophthalmopathy. TCR beta CDR3 regions were amplified from RNA transcripts. The HTBI primer set served for first-round RT-PCR of the TCR CDR3. Each CDR3 protein gets one entry after TCRdb re-called the multiplex PCR reads with MiXCR. In the table there are 650,000 to 850,000 distinct CDR3 sequences, 18% of which are singletons. What was sequenced was blood. These receptors all come from a woman aged 45 to 65 with Graves' hyperthyroidism that later progressed to Graves' ophthalmopathy.

This clonotype was observed at least ten times. The V gene is TRBV27, the J gene TRBJ2-7, with a tentative D call TRBD2 (5 bases). Trimming left V 3 bases short and J 0 bases short, with 9 bases between. The germline CDR1 and CDR2 sequences are MNHEY and SMNVEV (reference sequence). The CDR3 is 14 residues long. The CDR3 is CASSFGKSSYEQYF. The DNA for the CDR3 is TGTGCCAGCAGTTTCGGGAAGAGCTCCTACGAGCAGTACTTC.

This clonotype was detected a few times. V gene TRBV9 combines with J gene TRBJ2-3; D is uncertain. CDR1 is SGDLS, CDR2 YYNGEE, per germline. Trimming removed 0 bases at V and 4 bases at J, with 6 bases between. The CDR3 loop spans 13 amino acids. This chain's CDR3 is CASSVAGSDTQYF. The CDR3 DNA sequence: TGTGCCAGCAGCGTAGCCGGGTCAGATACGCAGTATTTT.

This clonotype was observed at least ten times. The gene calls are TRBV12-3 or TRBV12-4 and TRBJ2-5; 9 bases line up with TRBD2. V was clipped by 3 bases and J by 5 bases; unmatched bases: 10. The CDR3 has 16 amino acids. The CDR3 DNA reads as TGTGCCAGCAGTTTCAGTCTGGGACTAGCTGGGGAGACCCAGTACTTC. Translated, it gives CASSFSLGLAGETQYF.

In this sample, this clonotype turned up many times. The chain links TRBV5-6 to TRBJ1-1; D unclear. Germline assignment: CDR1 SGHDT and CDR2 YYEEEE. The CDR3 spans 13 residues. V shed 2 bases and J shed 4 bases, with 9 bases lying between them. The CDR3 region is CASSFGKVTEAFF. CDR3 nucleotides: TGTGCCAGCAGCTTTGGCAAGGTCACTGAAGCTTTCTTT.

This clonotype was counted many times. The V and J genes are TRBV20-1 and TRBJ2-7, with 11 bases aligning to TRBD2. This CDR3 is built from 14 residues. The germline V gene has CDR1 DFQATT and CDR2 SNEGSKA (reference sequence). V shed 6 bases and J 3 bases; nucleotides not matched to a gene: 7. This CDR3 reads CSATSSGGFYEQYF. DNA for the CDR3: TGCAGTGCGACTTCTAGCGGGGGGTTCTACGAGCAGTACTTC.

Many counts were recorded for this clonotype. V is TRBV5-1 and J is TRBJ1-2; perhaps TRBD1 as D (5 bases). Trimming shortened V by 4 bases and J by 5 bases, and 15 bases separated the two germline ends. The CDR3 sequence is 14 residues long. The V gene's germline CDR1 is SGHRS and CDR2 YFSETQ. The CDR3 sequence is CASSIGSGQYGYTF. DNA for the CDR3: TGCGCCAGCAGCATAGGATCAGGGCAATATGGCTACACCTTC.

This clonotype was counted at least ten times. J is TRBJ2-3 and V is TRBV7-3, with 13 nucleotides matching TRBD2. Trimming took 5 bases from V and 1 from J; bases not matched to a gene: 3. CDR3 size: 16 residues. Germline V CDR1 and CDR2: SGHTA, FQGTGA. The chain's CDR3 is CASSRGTSGGTDTQYF. Written as DNA, the CDR3 is TGTGCCAGCAGCCGAGGGACTAGCGGGGGCACAGATACGCAGTATTTT.

The genes are TRBV5-6 and TRBJ1-2, with D tentatively TRBD1 (5 bases). Germline V gene sequence: CDR1 SGHDT, CDR2 YYEEEE. The CDR3 has 14 residues. Between the trimmed V and J ends, which lost 3 bases and 4 bases, there was a span of 13 bases. Written as DNA, the CDR3 is TGTGCCAGCAGCTCGCCAGGGTTCGTCTATGGCTACACCTTC. Translated: CASSSPGFVYGYTF.

The chain recombines TRBV11-3 with TRBJ2-5, with D possibly being TRBD1 or TRBD2 (5 bases each). Germline values: CDR1 SGHNT, CDR2 YENEEA. The CDR3 sequence is 13 residues long. V shed 2 bases and J shed 9 bases, with 13 bases lying between them. Here the CDR3 DNA reads TGTGCCAGCAGCTTAAAGTGGGGGTCCCCCCAGTACTTC. The encoded protein is CASSLKWGSPQYF.

The rearrangement links TRBV10-2 to TRBJ2-3; a weak D match, TRBD1 (5 bases). Germline loops: CDR1 WSHSY, CDR2 SAAADI. This CDR3 is built from 18 residues. The V gene lost 0 bases and the J gene lost 0 bases, with 16 bases spanning the gap. CDR3 sequence: CASSESRVNRPSTDTQYF. The DNA of the CDR3 is TGCGCCAGCAGTGAGTCTCGAGTTAACAGGCCTAGCACAGATACGCAGTATTTT.

There are many counts of this clonotype. V is TRBV2 and J is TRBJ2-3; 7 nucleotides match TRBD2. CDR3 length equals 15 residues. CDR1 SNHLY and CDR2 FYNNEI come from the germline V gene. The V gene end was trimmed by 3 bases and the J gene end by 0 bases; junction bases not matched to a gene: 3. CDR3 region: CASSEGGGSTDTQYF. CDR3 in DNA: TGTGCCAGCAGTGAGGGGGGGGGAAGCACAGATACGCAGTATTTT.

In this sample, this clonotype turned up many times. This sequence joins TRBV27 and TRBJ2-7; D is uncertain. Germline CDR1 and CDR2: MNHEY and SMNVEV (reference sequence). V gave up 5 bases and J gave up 2 bases, with 10 bases separating them. The CDR3 has 13 residues. The CDR3, as DNA: TGTGCCAGCAGTCCTCGGCGGACCTACGAGCAGTACTTC. The encoded protein is CASSPRRTYEQYF.

The genes are TRBV6-1 and TRBJ2-1; no clear D gene. CDR1 is MNHNS, CDR2 SASEGT, per germline. CDR3 length: 13 amino acids. Trimming cost V 6 bases and J 7 bases, with 13 bases left between them. CDR3 nucleotides: TGTGCCAGCAGGGACCCGTCTCTTAATGAGCAGTTCTTC. Encoded protein: CASRDPSLNEQFF.

The chain employs TRBV12-3 or TRBV12-4 and TRBJ2-5; 12 nucleotides line up with TRBD2. V trimming: 5 bases; J trimming: 2 bases; junction bases outside the gene matches: 9. The CDR3 is 17 amino acids. CDR3 sequence: CASSPRLAGDSQETQYF. The CDR3 DNA reads as TGTGCCAGCAGTCCTAGACTAGCGGGGGACTCGCAAGAGACCCAGTACTTC.

The rearrangement links TRBV12-3 or TRBV12-4 to TRBJ1-1; D not resolved. The CDR3 consists of 15 residues. Trimming pared 3 bases from V and 3 bases from J, leaving 14 bases between. CDR3 nucleotide sequence: TGTGCCAGCAGTTTTCGGACCGTTCCGGACACTGAAGCTTTCTTT. It yields the protein CASSFRTVPDTEAFF.

The V call is TRBV20-1, the J call TRBJ2-1, with 12 bases matching TRBD2. The J segment lost 9 bases and the V segment lost 3 bases, leaving 6 bases of the junction unmatched. Germline V gene lookup returns CDR1 DFQATT and CDR2 SNEGSKA (reference sequence). This CDR3 is 14 amino acids long. The CDR3 region has the DNA TGCAGTGCTAGCCTCCTAGCGGGGGGGATTGAGCAGTTCTTC. As protein: CSASLLAGGIEQFF.

At least ten counts were recorded for this clonotype. The rearrangement uses TRBV6-5 and TRBJ2-2; D uncertain. V was cut by 0 bases and J by 9 bases, with 5 bases left in between. The germline V gene encodes CDR1 MNHEY and CDR2 SVGAGI. The CDR3 loop spans 12 amino acids. DNA of the CDR3: TGTGCCAGCAGTTACTCTGGCCGGGAGCTGTTTTTT. Protein sequence: CASSYSGRELFF.

This clonotype was counted at least ten times. V and J are TRBV5-1 and TRBJ1-1; D is undetermined. The CDR3 loop spans 12 amino acids. Germline CDR1 SGHRS, CDR2 YFSETQ. V lost 4 bases to trimming and J lost 8 bases, with 12 bases between them. CDR3 sequence: CASSVGPTEAFF. In DNA, the CDR3 is TGCGCCAGCAGCGTAGGGCCGACGGAAGCTTTCTTT. The full variable domain, rest sourced from reference TRBV5-1 and TRBJ1-1, is KAGVTQTPRYLIKTRGQQVTLSCSPISGHRSVSWYQQTPGQGLQFLFEYFSETQRNKGNFPGRFSGRQFSNSRSEMNVSTLELGDSALYLCASSVGPTEAFFGQGTRLTVV.

There are a few counts of this clonotype. The chain recombines TRBV20-1 with TRBJ1-5; unclear D gene. V lost 1 base, J lost 5 bases, and 9 bases lay in between. The CDR3 runs to 13 residues. Germline-derived CDR1 and CDR2 are DFQATT and SNEGSKA (reference sequence). The DNA for the CDR3 is TGCAGTGCTAGAGGGATAAAGGATCAGCCCCAGCATTTT. This sequence encodes CSARGIKDQPQHF.

This clonotype was seen a handful of times. The chain combines TRBV5-8 with TRBJ2-5; 8 bases match TRBD2. V dropped 3 bases and J dropped 4; count of bases not matched to a gene: 5. Germline V lookup: CDR1 SGHTS, CDR2 YDEGEE. CDR3 length: 14 residues. The chain's CDR3 is CASSYPLAAETQYF. The CDR3 DNA reads TGTGCCAGCAGCTACCCACTAGCGGCAGAGACCCAGTACTTC.

This clonotype turned up a few times. This rearrangement joins TRBV6-1 to TRBJ2-5; 15 nucleotides match TRBD2. V was pared by 6 bases and J by 5 bases, with 7 bases of the junction left unmatched. Germline V CDR1 and CDR2: MNHNS, SASEGT. The CDR3 runs 16 residues. CDR3 residues: CASSHRTSGGAETQYF. The CDR3 DNA reads TGTGCCAGCAGCCACCGGACTAGCGGGGGGGCTGAGACCCAGTACTTC.

This clonotype was detected many times. The V and J genes are TRBV7-9 and TRBJ1-5, with D maybe TRBD1 (6 bases). The ends were cut back, 6 bases at V and 4 bases at J, with 10 bases in the middle. This CDR3 comprises 13 residues. The germline gives CDR1 SEHNR, CDR2 FQNEAQ (reference sequence). The CDR3 DNA is TGTGCCAGCAGTTCCCAGGGGAATCAGCCCCAGCATTTT. Translated: CASSSQGNQPQHF.

This clonotype was seen a handful of times. V gene TRBV10-3 combines with J gene TRBJ1-1; D gene uncertain. Trimming took off 2 bases at V and 7 bases at J, with 11 bases between the two ends. The germline gives CDR1 ENHRY, CDR2 SYGVKD. There are 13 residues in the CDR3. Here the CDR3 reads CAISEQETDEAFF. CDR3 coding DNA: TGTGCCATCAGTGAGCAGGAGACCGATGAAGCTTTCTTT.

The CDR3 nucleotides are TGCAGCGTTGAGGTCGGGGACGAGCAGTACTTC. Translated, it gives CSVEVGDEQYF. This chain connects TRBV29-1 to TRBJ2-7; D may be TRBD2 (5 bases). CDR3 length: 11 residues. Between the trimmed V and J ends, which lost 3 bases and 5 bases, there was a span of 8 bases. Germline CDR1 and CDR2: SQVTM and ANQGSEA.